This T cell receptor (beta chain) originates from a study of neurological immune-mediated disorders. TCRdb fed the 5' RACE reads into MiXCR, producing one record per CDR3 protein. The data hold about 50,000 distinct CDR3 sequences, with around 5.8% observed a single time. The V segment lost 6 bases and the J segment 9 bases; nucleotides outside the gene matches: 7. Germline V gene lookup returns CDR1 SGHNT and CDR2 YENEEA. The CDR3 has 13 residues. This clonotype was recorded at least ten times. This chain connects TRBV11-3 to TRBJ2-4; 8 positions agree with TRBD1. The source is a woman between 18 and 29 years old with multiple sclerosis. Sequenced material: CD4+ T cells from blood. CDR3 amino acids: CASRGQGSSIQYF. The CDR3 coding sequence is TGTGCCAGCAGAGGACAGGGCAGTAGCATTCAGTACTTC.